This T cell receptor beta chain was observed in a study of T-cell memory formation after mild COVID-19. Study-level background: TCR clusters largely stayed donor specific.

In this sample, this clonotype turned up a few times. Its antigen remains unknown. The CDR3 has 12 amino acids. Germline V gene data show CDR1 as DFQATT and CDR2 as SNEGSKA (reference sequence). V was clipped by 5 bases and J by 0 bases, with 6 bases between them. TCRdb processed the 5' RACE reads anew with MiXCR; each CDR3 protein has one entry. The repertoire holds about 390,000 distinct CDR3 sequences, with 20% to 25% as singletons. Regarding the study as a whole: Most CD4+ clones that shrank were in CM and EM, while CD8+ ones turned up in EMRA. Clones contracting day 15 to 85 were balanced CD4/CD8; later expanders leaned CD4+.

This TCR was recovered from an adult woman who had mild COVID-19 (a few samples of this study predate the infection). Cell type and time point are not known. The J gene is TRBJ2-3, the V gene TRBV20-1; D gene unclear. The material sequenced was PBMCs or a T cell subset sorted from them (not recorded which). The CDR3 loop reads CSALESTDTQYF. The CDR3 region has the DNA TGCAGTGCTCTGGAAAGCACAGATACGCAGTATTTT.